This record looks at one TCR beta chain sequence and its context. Deep level was the assay's run setting. Genomic DNA (from each subset) was split evenly across several immunoSEQ plates. Method: immunoSEQ multiplex PCR; TCRdb's copy keeps in-frame clones and lacks some. The table shows under 300,000 clones, with approximately 65% occurring only once. This sample was included in a study of shared clonotypes between healthy human individuals. After removal of 5 bases from V and 3 bases from J, the junction contained 9 bases not matched to a gene. Looked up from germline, CDR1 is SGHRS and CDR2 is YFSETQ. The CDR3 contains 15 residues.

The specimen was memory CD4+ T cells sorted from blood. The subset here: CD45RA-negative fraction. The sequence was collected from a man aged 25-45 years in good health. The chain joins TRBV5-1 to TRBJ2-7; 9 nucleotides align to TRBD1. CDR3 sequence (DNA): TGCGCCAGCAGTAAAACCGGGACAGGGTTCTACGAGCAGTACTTC. This translates into CASSKTGTGFYEQYF.